These T cell receptor beta chains were read from a single sample in a study of T-cell memory formation after mild COVID-19. TCRdb fed the 5' RACE reads into MiXCR, producing one record per CDR3 protein. In the table there are around 530,000 distinct CDR3 sequences, roughly 21% of which are singletons. The specimen was PBMCs or a T cell subset sorted from them (not recorded which). These receptor sequences come from an adult woman who had mild COVID-19 (a few samples of this study predate the infection). Cell type and time point are not known. Each CDR3 is given with its conserved first and last residue. A D gene is named only where the DNA matches it firmly. Part of the rows lack a size; the others show once, few, many or a class for expanded clones.

D,length,J,V,size,CDR3,DNA
NA,17,TRBJ2-2,TRBV7-6,NA,CASSLATSRGDTGELFF,TGTGCCAGCAGCTTAGCTACTAGTAGAGGGGACACCGGGGAGCTGTTTTTT
NA,14,TRBJ1-1,TRBV19,few,CASSILGKNTEAFF,TGTGCCAGTAGTATTTTAGGGAAGAACACTGAAGCTTTCTTT
NA,14,TRBJ1-2,TRBV10-2,NA,CASMGNEGFYGYTF,TGCGCCAGCATGGGAAACGAGGGTTTCTATGGCTACACCTTC
TRBD1,16,TRBJ2-1,TRBV12-3/TRBV12-4,NA,CASSPEGQGIGNEQFF,TGTGCCAGCAGTCCAGAGGGACAGGGAATTGGCAATGAGCAGTTCTTC
NA,14,TRBJ1-1,TRBV30,NA,CAWRSKSGPTEAFF,TGTGCCTGGAGATCTAAATCAGGCCCCACTGAAGCTTTCTTT
NA,16,TRBJ2-5,TRBV4-3,few,CASSQLPNPEGETQYF,TGCGCCAGCAGCCAACTACCCAACCCTGAAGGAGAGACCCAGTACTTC
NA,11,TRBJ1-1,TRBV2,NA,CATRRGTEAFF,TGTGCCACCCGCCGGGGCACTGAAGCTTTCTTT
NA,15,TRBJ1-4,TRBV20-1,NA,CSARANPLAREKLFF,TGCAGTGCTAGAGCCAATCCCCTGGCGCGGGAAAAACTGTTTTTT
NA,13,TRBJ2-4,TRBV15,NA,CATSSSGGNIQYF,TGTGCCACCAGCTCAAGTGGGGGGAACATTCAGTACTTC
NA,15,TRBJ2-5,TRBV15,NA,CATSELRGAAETQYF,TGTGCCACCAGCGAATTAAGAGGGGCTGCAGAGACCCAGTACTTC
TRBD1,14,TRBJ2-3,TRBV5-1,few,CASSLGQGMDTQYF,TGCGCCAGCAGCTTGGGACAGGGGATGGATACGCAGTATTTT
TRBD2,12,TRBJ2-3,TRBV20-1,NA,CSARRGVDTQYF,TGCAGTGCTCGACGGGGGGTAGATACGCAGTATTTT
NA,12,TRBJ2-7,TRBV6-1,NA,CASSAILGEQYF,TGTGCCAGCAGTGCCATACTAGGGGAGCAGTACTTC
TRBD1,13,TRBJ2-7,TRBV5-1,NA,CASSSLDRDRPLF,TGCGCCAGCAGCTCACTGGATCGGGACAGGCCCCTTTTC
NA,14,TRBJ1-1,TRBV12-3/TRBV12-4,few,CASSVPGWGTEAFF,TGTGCCAGCAGCGTTCCCGGCTGGGGCACTGAAGCTTTCTTT
NA,12,TRBJ2-7,TRBV21-1,many,CASCRAAYEQYF,TGTGCCAGCTGCCGGGCCGCCTACGAGCAGTACTTC
TRBD2,18,TRBJ2-4,TRBV20-1,NA,CSAASLAGGSGTKNIQYF,TGCAGTGCGGCATCTCTAGCGGGGGGAAGTGGGACCAAAAACATTCAGTACTTC
TRBD2,13,TRBJ2-3,TRBV2,NA,CARTSGSTDTQYF,TGCGCTAGGACTAGCGGGAGTACAGATACGCAGTATTTT
TRBD2,13,TRBJ2-7,TRBV20-1,NA,CSASGRLSYEQYF,TGCAGTGCTAGCGGGAGGCTCTCCTACGAGCAGTACTTC
NA,14,TRBJ2-7,TRBV7-2,NA,CASSPLSGSYEQYF,TGTGCCAGCAGCCCCCTTAGCGGCTCCTACGAGCAGTACTTC